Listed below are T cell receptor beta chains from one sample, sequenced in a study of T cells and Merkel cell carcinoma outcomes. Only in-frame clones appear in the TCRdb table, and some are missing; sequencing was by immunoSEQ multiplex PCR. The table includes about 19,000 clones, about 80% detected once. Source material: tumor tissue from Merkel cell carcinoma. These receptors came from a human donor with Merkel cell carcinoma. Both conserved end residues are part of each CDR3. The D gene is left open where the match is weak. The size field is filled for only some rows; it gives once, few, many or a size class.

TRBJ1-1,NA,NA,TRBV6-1,TGTGCCAGCAGTGAAGGTATATGGCAGGGGACTGAAGCTTTCTTT,CASSEGIWQGTEAFF
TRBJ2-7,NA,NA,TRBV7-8,TGTGCCAGCAGCTTACACGGTAGCTCCTACGAGCAGTACTTC,CASSLHGSSYEQYF
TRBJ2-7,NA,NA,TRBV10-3,TGTGCCATCAGTGGGATATCGGGACTCCCGGACTTCTCCTACGAGCAGTACTTC,CAISGISGLPDFSYEQYF
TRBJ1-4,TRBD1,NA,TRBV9,TGTGCCAGCAGCGTGGACAGGGCCAAGGGGTGG,CASSVDRAKGW
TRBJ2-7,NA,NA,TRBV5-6,TGTGCCAGCAGCTCGGGGGCCTCACACTACGAGCAGTACTTC,CASSSGASHYEQYF
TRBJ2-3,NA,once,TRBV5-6,TGTGCCAGCAGCCTGTGGCGGGGTGGAACAGATACGCAGTATTTT,CASSLWRGGTDTQYF
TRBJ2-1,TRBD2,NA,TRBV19,TGTGCCAGTAGTATATCACGGGGGGGTTACAATGAGCAGTTCTTC,CASSISRGGYNEQFF
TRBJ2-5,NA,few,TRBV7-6,TGTGCCAGCAGCTTAGGTGCTTTTCAAGAGACCCAGTACTTC,CASSLGAFQETQYF
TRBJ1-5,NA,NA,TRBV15,TGTGCCACCAGCAGAGAGGGGAGGGGCAATCAGCCCCAGCATTTT,CATSREGRGNQPQHF
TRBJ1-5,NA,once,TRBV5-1,TGCGCCAGCAGCTTGGAAGGACAGAGCAATCAGCCCCAGCATTTT,CASSLEGQSNQPQHF
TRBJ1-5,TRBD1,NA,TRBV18,TGTGCCAGCTCACCTTACCGGGACAGAACATATCAGCCCCAGCATTTT,CASSPYRDRTYQPQHF
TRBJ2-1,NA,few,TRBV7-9,TGTGCCAGCAGCTTAGGCTGGGGGGAGTTTTACAATGAGCAGTTCTTC,CASSLGWGEFYNEQFF
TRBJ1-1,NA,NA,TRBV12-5,TGTGCTAGTGGTCCCGGGACGGGGGGAGGGGTGGCTTTCTTT,CASGPGTGGGVAFF
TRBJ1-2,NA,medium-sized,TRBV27,TGTGCCAGCAGTTTATCCATTTCCAGGGGCTACACCTTC,CASSLSISRGYTF
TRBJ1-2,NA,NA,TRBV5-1,TGCGCCAGCAGCTCCCCCGGGACTCGTTCTCCTTATGGCTACACCTTC,CASSSPGTRSPYGYTF
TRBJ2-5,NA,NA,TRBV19,TGTGCCAGTAGCAGGAGGGAGACCCAGTACTTC,CASSRRETQYF
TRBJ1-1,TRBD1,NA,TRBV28,TGTGCCAGCAGTAGACAGGGCCCGAACACTGAAGCTTTCTTT,CASSRQGPNTEAFF
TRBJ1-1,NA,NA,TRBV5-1,TGCGCCAGCAGCGCCTTCCGAGAGAACACTGAAGCTTTCTTT,CASSAFRENTEAFF
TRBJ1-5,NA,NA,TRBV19,TGTGCCAGTAGCACAGAAGGGATTGGCAATCAGCCCCAGCATTTT,CASSTEGIGNQPQHF
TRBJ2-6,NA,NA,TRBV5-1,TGCGCCAGCAGCTTGGTTGGGTCTGGGGCCAACGTCCTGACTTTC,CASSLVGSGANVLTF
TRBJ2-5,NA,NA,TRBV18,TGTGCCAGCTCACGCTCTAGAACTCAAGAGACCCAGTACTTC,CASSRSRTQETQYF
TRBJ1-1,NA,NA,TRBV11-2,TGTGCCAGCAGCTTAGGGGCAGGTACTGAAGCTTTCTTT,CASSLGAGTEAFF
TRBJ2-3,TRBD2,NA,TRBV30,TGTGCCTGGAGTGTATTAGGACTAGCAGAAACTAGCACAGATACGCAGTATTTT,CAWSVLGLAETSTDTQYF
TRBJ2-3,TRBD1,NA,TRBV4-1,TGCGCCAGCAGCCCCGGGGACAGTCAAGGTACGCAGTATTTT,CASSPGDSQGTQYF
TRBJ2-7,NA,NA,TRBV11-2,TGTGCCAGCAGCTCTACAGGGTACGAGCAGTATTTC,CASSSTGYEQYF
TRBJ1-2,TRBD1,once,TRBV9,TGTGCCAGCAGCAAGGGACAGCGGGATGGCTACACCTTC,CASSKGQRDGYTF
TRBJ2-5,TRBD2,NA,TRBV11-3,TGTGCCAGCAGCCCAGGCGGGGGGGCGGCAGAGACCCAGTACTTC,CASSPGGGAAETQYF
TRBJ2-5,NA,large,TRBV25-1,TGTGCCAGCAGTCAGGGAAAGACCCAGTACTTC,CASSQGKTQYF